The source of this T cell receptor beta chain is a study of blood T cells in healthy people across ages. The study's findings and limits: Higher naive T cell percentage went strongly together with higher TCR beta diversity. The diversity estimates, figures obtained from one million T cells, were considered underestimates.

CDR3 length: 14 residues. Losses at the gene ends were 3 bases for V and 6 bases for J; bases not matched to a gene: 6. The germline gives CDR1 GTSNPN, CDR2 SVGIG (reference sequence). As to this clonotype: Its antigen is as yet unknown.

Primers used in a second PCR of roughly 7 to 12 cycles were a sample-barcoded 5' primer and a J-beta primer mix. Each cDNA molecule was tagged by a template-switch adaptor with 12 random nucleotides. A single record per CDR3 protein comes from TCRdb applying MiXCR to the 5' RACE reads. Among hundreds of thousands of distinct CDR3 sequences, 55% to 70% were seen once, and the ten largest hold around 22%. It was ten milliliters of peripheral blood that were drawn from each donor. The TCR originated in a man aged 25-45 years in good health. The chain is built from TRBV30 and TRBJ2-1; 9 positions agree with TRBD2. Sequencing used blood. CDR3 sequence (DNA): TGTGCCTGGAGCCCAGGTAGCGGGAGCAATGAGCAGTTCTTC. Translating it yields CAWSPGSGSNEQFF.